This T cell receptor (beta chain) was sequenced for a study of blood T cell repertoires in COVID-19 (dated by TCRdb to 2018 to 2021). Concerning the study at large: Samples from collaborators originated in the United States, Italy and Spain and spanned both the acute and convalescent phases of COVID-19. The repertoires were released in a freely available public database intended as a resource for research on the immune response to SARS-CoV-2. The samples were drawn from the first 160 participants of the ongoing ImmuneRACE study and from about 1,200 subjects provided by 6 global collaborators. A de-identified subject ID, COVID-19 status, age in years and sex were almost always included in the sample metadata. The prospective study material was composed of cDNA or gDNA derived from T cells, B-cell-depleted T cells, or PBMCs. Where available, HLA class I and class II types were obtained from metadata supplied by the sample provider rather than from assay-based typing. The dataset comprised deeply sampled blood TCRbeta repertoires from subjects exposed to, actively infected with, or recovered from COVID-19. The full study reports these points: How much clinical and demographic metadata was included differed by source and by participant, and the metadata was provided uncurated.

After removal of 2 bases from V and 6 bases from J, the junction retains 8 bases not matched to a gene. The CDR3 contains 17 residues, cysteine and phenylalanine counted. Only CDR3 DNA remains: 51 bases, in frame from the first base. For CDR1 and CDR2, the germline V gene (reference sequence) lists SGHKS and YYEKEE. TCRbeta CDR3 regions were amplified from genomic DNA using the immunoSEQ Assay, a bias-controlled multiplex PCR. The study's processing was this. The number of nucleated cells in each sample was estimated by amplification of reference gene primers within the assay. Sequence reads were collapsed and filtered to measure the absolute abundance of every unique TCRbeta CDR3 rearrangement. For each sample, productive Simpson clonality was calculated as the square root of Simpson's diversity index over productive rearrangements. This is the immuneACCESS table as TCRdb keeps it, with only in-frame sequences that have V and J called. A part of the clones is gone; compared with another copy, unresolved V genes explain less than half, and the rest is unexplained. D and trimming come from the DNA, and the V and J calls and clone size come from that table. This sample is represented by fewer than 300,000 clones; about 90% of them were singletons. Together, the top ten hold over 5.5% of the sample.

Worth noting for this clone: It has no known antigen specificity. No base qualities exist here, and no much larger clone lies one base off it.

In Seattle, one collaborating source enrolled patients while the infection was active and tracked those patients longitudinally over the course of disease. The collaborating institutions used their own protocols to collect whole blood in K2EDTA tubes. Collaborator samples were shipped for TCRbeta analysis as frozen whole blood, isolated PBMCs, or DNA extracted from either sample type. The receptor comes from a woman aged 45-60 years with COVID-19, enrolled during active disease. In this chain, TRBV5-5 is recombined with TRBJ2-3, with 14 central nucleotides matching TRBD2. The specimen was peripheral blood. The CDR3: CASSFSGTSGSEDTQYF. The DNA sequence is as follows: TGTGCCAGCAGCTTTTCGGGGACTAGCGGGAGTGAGGATACGCAGTATTTT.